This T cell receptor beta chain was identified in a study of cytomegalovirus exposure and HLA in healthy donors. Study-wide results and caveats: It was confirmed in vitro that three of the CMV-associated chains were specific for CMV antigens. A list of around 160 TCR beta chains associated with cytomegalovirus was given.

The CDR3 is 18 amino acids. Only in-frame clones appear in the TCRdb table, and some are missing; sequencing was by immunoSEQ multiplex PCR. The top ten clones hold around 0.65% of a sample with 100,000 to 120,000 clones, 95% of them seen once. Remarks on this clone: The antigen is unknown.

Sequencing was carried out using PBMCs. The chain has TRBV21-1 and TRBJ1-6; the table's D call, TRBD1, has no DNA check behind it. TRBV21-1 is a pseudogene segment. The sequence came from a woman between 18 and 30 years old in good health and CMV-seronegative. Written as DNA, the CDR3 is TGTGCCAGCAGCAATTCCTTCTCGTCGGACAGGGACAATTCACCCCTCCACTTT. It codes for CASSNSFSSDRDNSPLHF.